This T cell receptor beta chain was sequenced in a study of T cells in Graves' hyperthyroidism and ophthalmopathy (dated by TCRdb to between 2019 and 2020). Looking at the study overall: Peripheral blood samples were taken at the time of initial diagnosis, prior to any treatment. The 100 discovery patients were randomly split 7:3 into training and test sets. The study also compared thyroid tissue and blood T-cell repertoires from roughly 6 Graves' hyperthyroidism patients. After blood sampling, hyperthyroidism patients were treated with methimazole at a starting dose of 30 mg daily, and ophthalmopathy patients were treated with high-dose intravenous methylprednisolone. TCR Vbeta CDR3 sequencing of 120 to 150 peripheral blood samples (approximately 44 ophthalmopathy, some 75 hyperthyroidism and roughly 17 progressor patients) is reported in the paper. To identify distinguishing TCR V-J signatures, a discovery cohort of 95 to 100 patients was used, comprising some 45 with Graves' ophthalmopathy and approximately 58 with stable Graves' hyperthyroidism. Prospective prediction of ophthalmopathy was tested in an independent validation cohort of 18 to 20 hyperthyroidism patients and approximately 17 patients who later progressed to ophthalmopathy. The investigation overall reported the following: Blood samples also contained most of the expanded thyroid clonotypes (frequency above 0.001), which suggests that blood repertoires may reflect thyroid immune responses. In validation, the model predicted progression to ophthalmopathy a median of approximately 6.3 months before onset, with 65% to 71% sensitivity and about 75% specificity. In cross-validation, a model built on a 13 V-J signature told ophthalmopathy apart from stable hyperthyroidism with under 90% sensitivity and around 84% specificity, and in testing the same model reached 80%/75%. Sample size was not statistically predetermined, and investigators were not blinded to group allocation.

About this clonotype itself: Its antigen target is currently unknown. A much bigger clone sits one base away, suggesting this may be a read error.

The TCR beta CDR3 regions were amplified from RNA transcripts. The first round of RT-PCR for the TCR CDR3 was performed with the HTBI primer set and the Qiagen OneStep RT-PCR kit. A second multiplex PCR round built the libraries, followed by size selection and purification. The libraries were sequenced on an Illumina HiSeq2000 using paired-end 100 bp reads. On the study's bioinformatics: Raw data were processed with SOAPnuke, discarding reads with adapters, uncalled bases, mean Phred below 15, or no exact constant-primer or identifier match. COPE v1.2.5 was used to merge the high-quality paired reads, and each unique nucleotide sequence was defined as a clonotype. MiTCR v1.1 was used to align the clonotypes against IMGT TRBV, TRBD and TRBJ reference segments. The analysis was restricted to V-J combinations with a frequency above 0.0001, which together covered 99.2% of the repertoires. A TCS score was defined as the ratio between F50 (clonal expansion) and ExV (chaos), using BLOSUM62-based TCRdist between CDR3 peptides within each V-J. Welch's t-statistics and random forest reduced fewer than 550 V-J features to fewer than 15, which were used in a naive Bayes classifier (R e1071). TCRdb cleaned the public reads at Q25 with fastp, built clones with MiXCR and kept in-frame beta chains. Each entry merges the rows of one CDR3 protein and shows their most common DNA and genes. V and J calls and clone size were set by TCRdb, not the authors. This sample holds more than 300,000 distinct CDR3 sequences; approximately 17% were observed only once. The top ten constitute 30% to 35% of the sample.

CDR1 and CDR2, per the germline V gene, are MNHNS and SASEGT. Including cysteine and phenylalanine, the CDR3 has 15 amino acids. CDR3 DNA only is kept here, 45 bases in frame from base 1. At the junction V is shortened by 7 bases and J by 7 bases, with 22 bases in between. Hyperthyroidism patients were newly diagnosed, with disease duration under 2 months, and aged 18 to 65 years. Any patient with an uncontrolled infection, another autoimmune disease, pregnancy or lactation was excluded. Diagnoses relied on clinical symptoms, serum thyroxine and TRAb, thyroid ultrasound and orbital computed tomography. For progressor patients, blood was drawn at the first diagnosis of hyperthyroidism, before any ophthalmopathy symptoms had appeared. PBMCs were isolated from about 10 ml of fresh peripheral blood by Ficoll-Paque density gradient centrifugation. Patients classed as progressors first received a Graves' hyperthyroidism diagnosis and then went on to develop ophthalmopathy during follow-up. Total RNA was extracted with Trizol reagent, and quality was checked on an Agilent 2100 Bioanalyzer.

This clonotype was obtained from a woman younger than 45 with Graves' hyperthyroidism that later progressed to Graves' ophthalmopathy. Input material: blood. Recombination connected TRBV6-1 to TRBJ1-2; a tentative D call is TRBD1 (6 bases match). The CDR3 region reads CASTPTPQGHLGYTF. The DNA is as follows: TGTGCCAGCACTCCCACCCCCCAGGGGCATCTTGGCTACACCTTC.